What follows is one T cell receptor beta chain and its context. Its cognate antigen is unknown. CDR3 length: 19 residues. Germline V CDR1 and CDR2: SGHTA, FQGNSA. Germline trimming cut 4 bases from V and 2 bases from J; bases unmatched to any gene: 13. Across several immunoSEQ plates, the genomic DNA of each subset was split evenly. TCRdb keeps only in-frame clones here, not all; method: immunoSEQ multiplex PCR. This sample carries more than 1.2 million clones, approximately 98.5% of them seen once, and the ten largest clones take approximately 0.4%. This record belongs to a study of shared clonotypes between healthy human individuals. General study results and limits: Researchers found naive subsets generally carried larger estimated richness than memory subsets. For sorted subsets, rarefaction showed incomplete sequencing despite large depth. The expectation was that sequencing depth would affect clonotype sharing among donors.

The clonotype comes from a man younger than 45 in good health. The rearrangement uses TRBV7-2 and TRBJ2-5; 13 bases agree with TRBD2. Sequenced input: naive CD4+ T cells sorted from blood. Subset meaning: CD45RA+ positively selected. This chain's CDR3 is CASSSSRLAGGGGQETQYF. The CDR3 DNA reads TGTGCCAGCAGCTCTTCAAGACTAGCGGGAGGCGGAGGGCAAGAGACCCAGTACTTC.